This is a list of T cell receptor beta chains from one sample in a study of T cells after posttransplantation cyclophosphamide. TCRdb keeps only in-frame clones here, not all; method: immunoSEQ multiplex PCR. Recorded here are roughly 41,000 clones, with no singletons, and the ten leading clones hold 5.9%. Sequencing was performed on PBMCs. The receptors derive from a man aged 25 to 40 in good health and a related stem cell transplant donor. Both conserved end residues are part of each CDR3. The order of the fields is V gene, CDR3 length, J gene, clone size, D gene, CDR3 DNA, CDR3 protein. The D gene is left open where the match is weak. Only some rows state a clone size, as once, few, many or a class for expanded clones.

TRBV11-3,12,TRBJ1-4,many,.,TGTGCAAGTCGAAAGGGCTATGAAAAACTGTTTTTT,CASRKGYEKLFF
TRBV6-1,15,TRBJ2-2,.,.,TGTGCCAGCAGTGATGTGGTCAGAAACACCGGGGAGCTGTTTTTT,CASSDVVRNTGELFF
TRBV5-6,12,TRBJ2-7,many,.,TGTGCCAGCAGCTCGGTTGCCTACGAGCAGTACTTC,CASSSVAYEQYF
TRBV6-6,14,TRBJ1-5,many,.,TGTGCCAGCAGTTATTCGGGGAAGGATCAGCCCCAGCATTTT,CASSYSGKDQPQHF
TRBV7-2,13,TRBJ2-7,many,TRBD2,TGTGCCAGCAGCACACGGGGGGGCTACGAGCAGTACTTC,CASSTRGGYEQYF
TRBV24-1,15,TRBJ2-2,many,TRBD1,TGTGCCACCAGTGATCCCGGGACAGGGCCCGGGGAGCTGTTTTTT,CATSDPGTGPGELFF
TRBV7-8,15,TRBJ2-5,many,.,TGTGCCAGCAGCCAACTCCCAGGGCCTGGGGAGACCCAGTACTTC,CASSQLPGPGETQYF
TRBV19,13,TRBJ1-6,many,.,TGTGCCAGTAAAAACAGGGAGAATTCACCCCTCCACTTT,CASKNRENSPLHF
TRBV7-2,15,TRBJ2-7,.,TRBD2,TGTGCCAGCAGGGGGTCCGGGACTAGCATCTACGAGCAGTACTTC,CASRGSGTSIYEQYF
TRBV20-1,10,TRBJ1-1,many,.,TGCAGTGCTGCCGGCGGCGAAGCTTTCTTT,CSAAGGEAFF
TRBV28,17,TRBJ2-7,.,TRBD1,TGTGCCAGCAGTTTCGATCGACCCTGGACAGGGGGTTACGAGCAGTACTTC,CASSFDRPWTGGYEQYF
TRBV6-2/TRBV6-3,17,TRBJ2-5,few,TRBD2,TGTGCCAGCAGTTACGAGACTAGCGGGGGACCATGGGAGACCCAGTACTTC,CASSYETSGGPWETQYF
TRBV13,14,TRBJ1-1,many,.,TGTGCCAGCAGCCCTGGCCTCAGAAACACTGAAGCTTTCTTT,CASSPGLRNTEAFF
TRBV9,14,TRBJ1-2,few,.,TGTGCCAGCAGCGCCCTTGGGGCCTCTTATGGCTACACCTTC,CASSALGASYGYTF
TRBV6-5,14,TRBJ1-1,.,.,TGTGCCAGCAGTTATGAGGGGGTAAGGACTGAAGCTTTCTTT,CASSYEGVRTEAFF
TRBV9,17,TRBJ2-2,many,TRBD1,TGTGCCAGCAGCATGGGACAGGGAATCGGGTTTGCCGGGGAGCTGTTTTTT,CASSMGQGIGFAGELFF
TRBV24-1,13,TRBJ1-6,many,.,TGTGCCACCGACACAACGTATAATTCACCCCTCCACTTT,CATDTTYNSPLHF
TRBV7-2,15,TRBJ2-3,many,TRBD2,TGTGCCAGCAGCTTACAAGCGGGGCGTGCAGATACGCAGTATTTT,CASSLQAGRADTQYF
TRBV27,15,TRBJ2-7,.,.,TGTGCCAGCAGTCCACAACAGAGGGGGTCCTACGAGCAGTACTTC,CASSPQQRGSYEQYF
TRBV19,14,TRBJ1-1,many,.,TGTGCCAGTACCGGGGGGCCCCTGAACACTGAAGCTTTCTTT,CASTGGPLNTEAFF
TRBV2,14,TRBJ2-3,many,TRBD1,TGTGCCAGCCGGGACAGCTTCTCCACAGATACGCAGTATTTT,CASRDSFSTDTQYF
TRBV15,12,TRBJ2-7,many,.,TGTGCCACCGGCAGTCAGTCCTACGAGCAGTACTTC,CATGSQSYEQYF
TRBV13,16,TRBJ2-3,many,TRBD1,TGTGCCAGCAGCGCCCGGACAGGGGGGCGCACAGATACGCAGTATTTT,CASSARTGGRTDTQYF
TRBV7-2,13,TRBJ1-5,.,.,TGTGCCAGCAGCTCCGGGGGGACCCAGCCCCAGCATTTT,CASSSGGTQPQHF
TRBV27,14,TRBJ1-1,many,TRBD1,TGTGCCAGCAGTAGGGCAGGGGGTGGTACTGAAGCTTTCTTT,CASSRAGGGTEAFF
TRBV10-2,14,TRBJ2-2,many,.,TGCGCCAGCAGTGAACAGGGCTACACCGGGGAGCTGTTTTTT,CASSEQGYTGELFF
TRBV11-3,14,TRBJ2-5,few,.,TGTGCCAGCAGCTTAGGACAGGGAGGGGAGACCCAGTACTTC,CASSLGQGGETQYF
TRBV18,16,TRBJ2-3,many,TRBD2,TGTGCCAGCTCAACGACTAGCGGGGCCTCCCCAGATACGCAGTATTTT,CASSTTSGASPDTQYF
TRBV29-1,13,TRBJ1-2,few,TRBD1,TGCAGCTTTGACGGACAGGGCGTAGGGGGCTACACCTTC,CSFDGQGVGGYTF
TRBV18,14,TRBJ1-1,many,.,TGTGCCAGCTCACCAAGAGGTTTGAACACTGAAGCTTTCTTT,CASSPRGLNTEAFF
TRBV4-3,16,TRBJ2-2,.,TRBD1,TGCGCCAGCAGCCAGAGACAGGGGCCGAACACCGGGGAGCTGTTTTTT,CASSQRQGPNTGELFF
TRBV5-1,13,TRBJ1-2,many,.,TGCGCCAGCAGCTTCGGGGAGACCTATGGCTACACCTTC,CASSFGETYGYTF
TRBV18,17,TRBJ1-3,many,.,TGTGCCAGCTCTCCTGGGCCTCCAGGGGTAGGAAGTCACACCATATATTTT,CASSPGPPGVGSHTIYF
TRBV24-1,14,TRBJ2-7,many,TRBD1,TGTGCCACCAGTGAATCCGGGACAGCTCACGAGCAGTACTTC,CATSESGTAHEQYF
TRBV5-6,13,TRBJ1-1,many,.,TGTGCCAGCTTCCGAGGGGCGAGGACTGAAGCTTTCTTT,CASFRGARTEAFF
TRBV7-2,13,TRBJ1-5,many,.,TGTGCCAGCAGCTTAGGGGGGGATCAGCCCCAGCATTTT,CASSLGGDQPQHF
TRBV5-5,14,TRBJ1-2,many,TRBD1,TGTGCCAGCAGCCGGGACAGCGCGAACTATGGCTACACCTTC,CASSRDSANYGYTF
TRBV9,15,TRBJ2-5,.,.,TGTGCCAGCAGCGTAGGAGGGGCTGAGGGAGAGACCCAGTACTTC,CASSVGGAEGETQYF
TRBV2,14,TRBJ1-1,many,TRBD1,TGTGCCAGCACTGGGGACAGGGTGGCAGTTGAAGCTTTCTTT,CASTGDRVAVEAFF
TRBV19,14,TRBJ1-5,many,.,TGTGCCAGTAGTCTTCCAGGGCCAAATCAGCCCCAGCATTTT,CASSLPGPNQPQHF
TRBV6-6,12,TRBJ2-3,many,.,TGTGCCAGCAGCCAGACGGGAGATACGCAGTATTTT,CASSQTGDTQYF
TRBV6-2/TRBV6-3,14,TRBJ1-6,many,TRBD1,TGTGCCAGCAGCGACGGACAGGAAGGTTCACCCCTCCACTTT,CASSDGQEGSPLHF
TRBV15,15,TRBJ1-4,many,TRBD1,TGTGCCACCAGCAGAGGTGGACAGGGAGGAGAAAAACTGTTTTTT,CATSRGGQGGEKLFF
TRBV5-1,15,TRBJ1-1,many,TRBD1,TGCGCCAGCAGCCAGTCCAGGGGGCAGAGCACTGAAGCTTTCTTT,CASSQSRGQSTEAFF
TRBV29-1,16,TRBJ2-7,.,TRBD2,TGCAGCGTTGTCTGGACTAGCGGGGGGTTATTCTACGAGCAGTACTTC,CSVVWTSGGLFYEQYF
TRBV11-1,17,TRBJ2-3,many,TRBD2,TGTGCCAGCAGCCCCTGGACTAGCGGGTCTAGCACAGATACGCAGTATTTT,CASSPWTSGSSTDTQYF
TRBV6-1,15,TRBJ1-4,many,TRBD1,TGTGCCAGCAGTGAAGGACAGGGGGGCGCTGAAAAACTGTTTTTT,CASSEGQGGAEKLFF
TRBV2,14,TRBJ2-6,many,.,TGTGCCAGCAGTGAAGCAGCCGGGGCCAACGTCCTGACTTTC,CASSEAAGANVLTF
TRBV6-1,13,TRBJ2-1,many,.,TGTGCCAGCAAGGTGGCGGGTTACAATGAGCAGTTCTTC,CASKVAGYNEQFF
TRBV6-5,11,TRBJ2-3,many,.,TGTGCCAGTTCTGGGGACTCCACGCAGTATTTT,CASSGDSTQYF
TRBV7-9,18,TRBJ2-1,many,TRBD2,TGTGCCAGCAGCCCTGGGACTAGCGGGGGGCGGTCCTACAATGAGCAGTTCTTC,CASSPGTSGGRSYNEQFF
TRBV4-2,17,TRBJ2-7,many,TRBD2,TGTGCCAGCAGCCCTTCTGAGCGGGGGGGCATCTCCTACGAGCAGTACTTC,CASSPSERGGISYEQYF
TRBV27,15,TRBJ2-7,many,.,TGTGCCAGCAGTTTATGGTCAGGGAGCTCCTACGAGCAGTACTTC,CASSLWSGSSYEQYF
TRBV4-1,17,TRBJ1-3,few,.,TGCGCCAGCAGCCAAGATTTTGCCCAGGGAGTGGGAAACACCATATATTTT,CASSQDFAQGVGNTIYF
TRBV7-2,14,TRBJ1-1,many,TRBD1,TGTGCCAGCAGCCTACCACAGGGGGTCACTGAAGCTTTCTTT,CASSLPQGVTEAFF